This T cell receptor (beta chain) appears in the sequencing data of a study of blood T cell repertoires in COVID-19. Two negative PCRs, clearance, or symptom resolution characterized the recovered Cohort 3 donors. The table came from immunoSEQ multiplex PCR; TCRdb's copy has only in-frame clones and leaves some out. The repertoire holds about 230,000 clones, with 86% as singletons. The CDR3 length is 13 residues. The germline V gene encodes CDR1 LNHDA and CDR2 SQIVND (reference sequence). V dropped 5 bases and J dropped 4 bases, with 11 bases sitting between them. The receptor comes from a man younger than 35 who had recovered from COVID-19. Sequencing was done on a sample of PBMCs or T cells enriched from blood (not recorded which). This chain links TRBV19 with TRBJ2-5; D is perhaps TRBD1 (6 bases). CDR3 coding DNA: TGTGCCAGTAGTGCCGAACAGGGAGAGACCCAGTACTTC. Translation: CASSAEQGETQYF.